The 26 T cell receptor beta chains listed next were all sequenced from one sample in a study of T cell responses to AZD1222 COVID-19 vaccine. Repertoires were generated with immunoSEQ multiplex PCR, while TCRdb's copy carries only in-frame clones and drops some. This sample has roughly 150,000 clones, with around 93% found just once. The sample here was peripheral blood, taken on day 0 of AZD1222 vaccination. All receptors derive from an adult in good health.

The rearrangement links TRBV11-2 to TRBJ2-1; 10 bases map to TRBD2. V lost 0 bases, J lost 7 bases, and 9 bases stayed unmatched. Germline V lookup: CDR1 SGHAT, CDR2 FQNNGV. This CDR3 has 17 residues. CDR3 residues: CASSLEAAGGRWNEQFF. DNA for the CDR3: TGTGCCAGCAGCTTAGAGGCAGCGGGGGGGCGATGGAATGAGCAGTTCTTC.

The V and J genes are TRBV20-1 and TRBJ2-7; unclear D gene. The germline V gene has CDR1 DFQATT and CDR2 SNEGSKA (reference sequence). Trimming removed 6 bases from V and 7 bases from J, with 13 bases in between. This CDR3 has 11 amino acids. The CDR3 reads CSANDRAEQYF. The CDR3 DNA is TGCAGTGCCAACGACCGGGCAGAGCAGTACTTC.

This clone was picked up one time. The rearrangement joins TRBV12-3 or TRBV12-4 to TRBJ1-2; 7 bases fit TRBD1. The junction had 6 bases not matched to a gene; V was cut back by 6 bases and J by 8 bases. This CDR3 region has 12 residues. The CDR3 nucleotides are TGTGCCAGCAGGAATACAGGGGTAGGCTACACCTTC. It yields the protein CASRNTGVGYTF.

The chain is built from TRBV21-1 and TRBJ1-2; the table's D call, TRBD1, has no DNA check behind it. TRBV21-1 has pseudogene status. The CDR3 is made up of 14 amino acids. The chain's CDR3 is CASSTYQGYYGYTF. The CDR3 DNA reads TGTGCCAGCAGCACTTACCAGGGATACTATGGCTACACCTTC.

The chain couples TRBV11-2 to TRBJ1-5, with a weak D call TRBD1 (5 bases). With 4 bases removed from V and 0 bases from J, the gap between germline ends came to 10 bases. Germline V lookup: CDR1 SGHAT, CDR2 FQNNGV. The CDR3 runs to 15 residues. CDR3 region: CASSWGTLSNQPQHF. CDR3 coding DNA: TGTGCCAGCAGCTGGGGGACCCTTAGCAATCAGCCCCAGCATTTT.

This clone was picked up one time. The rearrangement joins TRBV4-3 to TRBJ1-1; 7 nucleotides align to TRBD1. Trimming took 1 base from V and 6 from J; bases not matched to a gene: 11. The CDR3 runs to 16 residues. Germline CDR1 and CDR2: LGHNA and YSLEER. This CDR3 reads CASSQVSDRPLAEAFF. CDR3 nucleotides: TGCGCCAGCAGCCAAGTTTCGGACAGGCCCCTAGCTGAAGCTTTCTTT.

The V call is TRBV5-8, the J call TRBJ2-7; no clear D. Germline V gene data show CDR1 as SGHTS and CDR2 as YDEGEE. Trimming stripped 2 bases from V and 3 bases from J, with 9 bases between. The CDR3 sequence is 13 residues long. In nucleotides, the CDR3 is TGTGCCAGCAGCTTAGAAGGAATCTACGAGCAGTACTTC. As protein: CASSLEGIYEQYF.

This clone was counted at least ten times. The chain combines TRBV13 with TRBJ2-3; TRBD2 agrees at 7 bases. This CDR3 spans 18 amino acids. In germline, CDR1 is PRHDT, CDR2 FYEKMQ (reference sequence). V shed 3 bases, J shed 4 bases, and the junction held 16 bases outside the gene matches. CDR3 coding DNA: TGTGCCAGCAGCTTTCCGACTACTAGCGCCAGAGAGGCAGATACGCAGTATTTT. Translating it yields CASSFPTTSAREADTQYF.

The chain joins TRBV27 to TRBJ1-1; 8 bases agree with TRBD1. The CDR3 length is 16 residues. Germline assignment: CDR1 MNHEY and CDR2 SMNVEV (reference sequence). The junction had 13 bases not matched to a gene; V was cut back by 6 bases and J by 4 bases. The chain's CDR3 is CASSRGQGKGTTEAFF. In nucleotides, the CDR3 is TGTGCCAGCAGCCGAGGACAGGGCAAGGGAACCACTGAAGCTTTCTTT.

A word on this clone: The identical CDR3 is also encoded by other nucleotide sequences in the sample. The rearrangement joins TRBV4-1 to TRBJ2-3; D remains ambiguous. From germline, CDR1 is MGHRA and CDR2 YSYEKL. The CDR3 extends over 15 amino acids. The ends were cut back, 0 bases at V and 1 base at J, with 8 bases in the middle. Here the CDR3 DNA reads TGCGCCAGCAGCCAAGAGGGCGGTGGCACAGATACGCAGTATTTT. Encoded protein: CASSQEGGGTDTQYF.

This chain joins TRBV19 and TRBJ2-2, with D hard to call. Trimming took 4 bases from V and 1 from J, leaving 7 bases between them. This CDR3 is 14 amino acids long. Germline CDR1 LNHDA, CDR2 SQIVND (reference sequence). CDR3 nucleotides: TGTGCCAGTAGTACGGTTTTGAACACCGGGGAGCTGTTTTTT. Translating it yields CASSTVLNTGELFF.

The chain has TRBV5-1 and TRBJ2-3; no clear D gene. Between the trimmed V and J ends, which lost 0 bases and 2 bases, there was a span of 13 bases. The CDR3 runs 16 residues. Germline V gene sequence: CDR1 SGHRS, CDR2 YFSETQ. CDR3 DNA sequence: TGCGCCAGCAGCTTGGCCTTAGGCAGGACCACAGATACGCAGTATTTT. Amino acids: CASSLALGRTTDTQYF. Using reference TRBV5-1 and TRBJ2-3 for the parts outside the CDR3, the full variable domain is KAGVTQTPRYLIKTRGQQVTLSCSPISGHRSVSWYQQTPGQGLQFLFEYFSETQRNKGNFPGRFSGRQFSNSRSEMNVSTLELGDSALYLCASSLALGRTTDTQYFGPGTRLTVL.

This clone turned up a few times. The DNA of the CDR3 is TGTGCCAGCAGCGTAGGGGAGTTTGTTGAGCAGTTCTTC. This codes for CASSVGEFVEQFF. The V call is TRBV9, the J call TRBJ2-1; perhaps TRBD2 as D (5 bases). This CDR3 contains 13 residues. Trimming removed 0 bases from V and 9 bases from J, with 10 bases in between. The germline V gene encodes CDR1 SGDLS and CDR2 YYNGEE. The variable domain in full, completed from reference TRBV9 and TRBJ2-1, reads DSGVTQTPKHLITATGQRVTLRCSPRSGDLSVYWYQQSLDQGLQFLIQYYNGEERAKGNILERFSAQQFPDLHSELNLSSLELGDSALYFCASSVGEFVEQFFGPGTRLTVL.

This clone was recorded once. The gene calls are TRBV29-1 and TRBJ1-2; TRBD1 is a possible D gene (6 bases). This CDR3 is built from 11 residues. The V and J ends lost 6 bases and 6 bases respectively, with 11 bases between them. Germline loops: CDR1 SQVTM, CDR2 ANQGSEA. As DNA, the CDR3 is TGCAGCGTCGGGGAGGGGGATGGCTACACCTTC. Protein: CSVGEGDGYTF.

The chain uses TRBV5-6 and TRBJ2-1, with TRBD2 identical over 10 bases. The CDR3 length is 16 residues. V lost 5 bases to trimming and J lost 2 bases; unmatched junction nucleotides: 7. Germline V gives CDR1 SGHDT, CDR2 YYEEEE. The CDR3 here is CASSPGLADPYNEQFF. In nucleotides, the CDR3 is TGTGCCAGCAGTCCCGGACTAGCGGACCCCTACAATGAGCAGTTCTTC. Full variable domain (rest looked up from reference TRBV5-6 and TRBJ2-1): DAGVTQSPTHLIKTRGQQVTLRCSPKSGHDTVSWYQQALGQGPQFIFQYYEEEERQRGNFPDRFSGHQFPNYSSELNVNALLLGDSALYLCASSPGLADPYNEQFFGPGTRLTVL.

The J gene is TRBJ1-1, the V gene TRBV19, with 7 nucleotides matching TRBD1. The CDR3 is 14 residues long. J was trimmed by 5 bases and V by 6 bases; bases with no gene match: 9. Looked up from germline, CDR1 is LNHDA and CDR2 is SQIVND (reference sequence). The CDR3 reads CASSTGDDYTEAFF. The CDR3, as DNA: TGTGCCAGTAGCACAGGGGACGACTATACTGAAGCTTTCTTT.

The CDR3 region has the DNA TGCAGTGGCATGGGGGGAAACACCATATATTTT. Protein sequence: CSGMGGNTIYF. The V call is TRBV20-1, the J call TRBJ1-3; D remains ambiguous. Germline CDR1 DFQATT, CDR2 SNEGSKA (reference sequence). CDR3 length equals 11 residues. Trimming took 7 bases from V and 4 from J, leaving 8 bases between them.

In this sample, this clone turned up once. This chain links TRBV27 with TRBJ1-1, with D tentatively TRBD1 (6 bases). The CDR3 extends over 11 amino acids. V lost 4 bases to trimming and J lost 8 bases, with 8 bases between them. CDR1 is MNHEY, CDR2 SMNVEV, per germline (reference sequence). This CDR3 reads CASSYQGEAFF. In DNA form, the CDR3 reads TGTGCCAGCAGTTACCAGGGGGAAGCTTTCTTT.

The V and J genes are TRBV9 and TRBJ2-3, with D unclear. CDR1 SGDLS and CDR2 YYNGEE come from the germline V gene. The CDR3 is made up of 14 amino acids. V was cut by 4 bases and J by 1 base, with 10 bases left in between. The CDR3 spells CASSQDTRTDTQYF. Written as DNA, the CDR3 is TGTGCCAGCAGCCAAGACACACGCACAGATACGCAGTATTTT.

The chain carries TRBV5-6 and TRBJ1-2; D might be TRBD1 (6 bases). The V and J ends lost 4 bases and 4 bases respectively, with 17 bases between them. The V gene's germline CDR1 is SGHDT and CDR2 YYEEEE. This CDR3 is built from 15 residues. This chain's CDR3 is CASSHQDSLLYGYTF. DNA of the CDR3: TGTGCCAGCAGCCATCAGGACAGTTTACTCTATGGCTACACCTTC.

The rearrangement joins TRBV7-9 to TRBJ1-1, with 9 bases matching TRBD1. CDR1 and CDR2 from the germline V gene are SEHNR and FQNEAQ (reference sequence). Unmatched junction bases numbered 2, after V lost 6 bases and J lost 0 bases. This CDR3 comprises 14 residues. CDR3 region: CASRQGALNTEAFF. The CDR3 region has the DNA TGTGCCAGCAGACAGGGGGCTTTGAACACTGAAGCTTTCTTT.

This sequence joins TRBV28 and TRBJ1-2; D is uncertain. The germline V gene encodes CDR1 MDHEN and CDR2 SYDVKM. V dropped 5 bases and J dropped 4 bases, with 8 bases sitting between them. The CDR3 covers 12 residues. The CDR3: CASSPGRYGYTF. Written as DNA, the CDR3 is TGTGCCAGCAGTCCGGGCCGCTATGGCTACACCTTC.

The rearrangement links TRBV6-5 to TRBJ1-1; the D gene is possibly TRBD1 (6 bases). The CDR3 covers 14 residues. V was trimmed by 6 bases and J by 0 bases, leaving 11 bases between them. Germline CDR1 MNHEY, CDR2 SVGAGI. The CDR3 region is CASRNRELNTEAFF. Here the CDR3 DNA reads TGTGCCAGCAGAAACAGGGAGCTGAACACTGAAGCTTTCTTT.

The V call is TRBV5-5, the J call TRBJ2-3; the match to TRBD2 covers 10 bases. Trimming took 4 bases from V and 2 from J; bases not matched to a gene: 7. The CDR3 contains 16 residues. Germline V gives CDR1 SGHKS, CDR2 YYEKEE (reference sequence). The CDR3 DNA reads TGTGCCAGCAGCCTATATACTAGCGGGGACACAGATACGCAGTATTTT. Amino acid sequence: CASSLYTSGDTDTQYF.

This clone occurred once. The chain links TRBV24-1 to TRBJ1-5; D gene ambiguous. CDR3 length equals 13 residues. CDR1 is KGHDR and CDR2 is SFDVKD in the germline V gene. V was trimmed by 4 bases and J by 4 bases, leaving 7 bases between them. The CDR3 DNA follows: TGTGCCACCAGTGACGGAGTAAATCAGCCCCAGCATTTT. This codes for CATSDGVNQPQHF.

The V call is TRBV5-1, the J call TRBJ1-4; D might be TRBD1 (5 bases). The CDR3 runs 14 residues. The V gene's germline CDR1 is SGHRS and CDR2 YFSETQ. V was pared by 4 bases and J by 0 bases, with 7 bases between. CDR3 nucleotide sequence: TGCGCCAGCAGCGCGGGGGCAACTAATGAAAAACTGTTTTTT. Amino acid sequence: CASSAGATNEKLFF.